Listed below are T cell receptor beta chains from one sample, sequenced in a study of blood T cell repertoires in COVID-19. Clones were read by immunoSEQ multiplex PCR, and TCRdb kept only the in-frame ones, dropping some. The sample includes about 220,000 clones, around 82% of them seen just once. The sequenced sample consisted of peripheral blood. The receptors originated from a woman of 80 years or more with acute or convalescent COVID-19. The CDR3 runs from the conserved cysteine through the conserved F or W. A D gene is named only where the DNA matches it firmly. Clone size is shown for a subset of rows, as once, few, many or a class of expanded clone.

d_gene,abundance,v_gene,j_gene,CDR3aa,CDR3nt
-,-,TRBV7-8,TRBJ1-6,CASSFRRSPLHF,TGTGCCAGCAGCTTCCGCAGGTCACCCCTCCACTTT
-,-,TRBV7-9,TRBJ1-2,CASSAILQGPYGYTF,TGTGCCAGCAGCGCCATTTTACAGGGTCCCTATGGCTACACCTTC
-,-,TRBV30,TRBJ2-1,CAWSVIPLAGYSYNEQFF,TGTGCCTGGAGTGTAATTCCCCTGGCAGGGTACTCCTACAATGAGCAGTTCTTC
TRBD1,-,TRBV7-9,TRBJ1-2,CASSSQGNYGYTF,TGTGCCAGCAGCTCACAGGGGAACTATGGCTACACCTTC
-,-,TRBV6-5,TRBJ1-3,CASSRTGTRGNTIYF,TGTGCCAGCAGTCGAACAGGAACAAGAGGAAACACCATATATTTT
TRBD1,-,TRBV20-1,TRBJ2-1,CSAGTGNEQFF,TGCAGTGCCGGGACAGGGAATGAGCAGTTCTTC
-,few,TRBV9,TRBJ1-6,CASSATTDPYNSPLHF,TGTGCCAGCAGCGCCACGACAGACCCCTATAATTCACCCCTCCACTTT
TRBD1,-,TRBV15,TRBJ1-2,CATSRTQGPYGYTF,TGTGCCACCAGCAGGACACAGGGGCCCTATGGCTACACCTTC
TRBD1,-,TRBV11-2,TRBJ1-6,CASSLAGTDNSPLHF,TGTGCCAGCAGCTTGGCCGGGACAGATAATTCACCCCTCCACTTT
-,-,TRBV19,TRBJ1-5,CASSIGRDQPQHF,TGTGCCAGTAGTATAGGGAGGGACCAGCCCCAGCATTTT
TRBD1,-,TRBV4-1,TRBJ1-5,CASRPQGARNQPQHF,TGCGCCAGCAGGCCGCAGGGGGCGCGGAATCAGCCCCAGCATTTT
TRBD1,few,TRBV9,TRBJ1-1,CASSVVGLRGTGENTEAFF,TGTGCCAGCAGCGTAGTCGGATTAAGGGGGACAGGGGAGAACACTGAAGCTTTCTTT
-,-,TRBV5-4,TRBJ1-2,CASSPERGRGYTF,TGTGCCAGCAGCCCCGAGCGGGGCCGAGGCTACACCTTC
TRBD1,-,TRBV11-2,TRBJ2-1,CASSLRQGANNEQFF,TGTGCCAGCAGCTTAAGGCAGGGGGCAAACAATGAGCAGTTCTTC
-,-,TRBV19,TRBJ2-5,CASSKAGQQETQYF,TGTGCCAGTAGTAAAGCCGGACAGCAAGAGACCCAGTACTTC
-,-,TRBV15,TRBJ1-5,CATSSHRNQPQHF,TGTGCCACCAGCAGTCACAGGAATCAGCCCCAGCATTTT
TRBD1,-,TRBV7-2,TRBJ1-2,CASSPYSRPRQGFARGYTF,TGTGCCAGCAGCCCCTATTCCCGACCGAGACAGGGGTTCGCTAGGGGCTACACCTTC
TRBD2,-,TRBV5-1,TRBJ2-5,CASSKGLAGANQETQYF,TGCGCCAGCTCGAAGGGACTAGCGGGGGCCAATCAAGAGACCCAGTACTTC
-,-,TRBV6-1,TRBJ1-2,CASSEIWQVGGYTF,TGTGCCAGCAGTGAGATATGGCAGGTCGGTGGCTACACCTTC
TRBD2,-,TRBV6-2/TRBV6-3,TRBJ2-1,CASSLGIAGGLDEQFF,TGTGCCAGCAGTCTGGGGATAGCGGGGGGGCTCGATGAGCAGTTCTTC
-,-,TRBV19,TRBJ1-5,CASTTLEAANQPQHF,TGTGCCAGTACCACCTTAGAGGCTGCGAATCAGCCCCAGCATTTT
-,-,TRBV23-1,TRBJ2-7,CASSQSVSGVRYEQYF,TGCGCCAGCAGTCAATCGGTTTCAGGGGTTCGGTACGAGCAGTACTTC
TRBD1,few,TRBV4-2,TRBJ1-3,CASSQAGGDRVAGNTIYF,TGTGCCAGCAGCCAAGCTGGAGGGGACAGGGTCGCTGGAAACACCATATATTTT
TRBD2,-,TRBV5-4,TRBJ2-3,CASGSITSGGSTDTQYF,TGTGCCAGCGGATCGATTACTAGCGGGGGCAGCACAGATACGCAGTATTTT
-,-,TRBV9,TRBJ1-2,CASSVEGNYGYTF,TGTGCCAGCAGCGTGGAGGGCAACTATGGCTACACCTTC
-,-,TRBV5-6,TRBJ1-6,CASRPRDNSPLHF,TGTGCCAGCAGGCCCAGGGATAATTCACCCCTCCACTTT
-,once,TRBV28,TRBJ1-4,CASYQRGTNEKLFF,TGTGCCAGCTACCAAAGGGGAACTAATGAAAAACTGTTTTTT
-,-,TRBV11-2,TRBJ2-7,CASSLSGYEQYF,TGTGCCAGCAGCTTAAGCGGCTACGAGCAGTACTTC
-,-,TRBV12-3/TRBV12-4,TRBJ1-1,CASSLAGNTEAFF,TGTGCCAGCAGTTTAGCCGGGAACACTGAAGCTTTCTTT
TRBD1,-,TRBV27,TRBJ1-1,CASSWDRGLGTEAFF,TGTGCCAGCAGTTGGGACAGGGGTCTGGGCACTGAAGCTTTCTTT
TRBD1,few,TRBV28,TRBJ2-7,CASSLRTGFLVQYF,TGTGCCAGCAGTCTAAGGACAGGGTTTTTAGTGCAGTACTTC
TRBD1,-,TRBV13,TRBJ2-3,CASSFLRGRATDTQYF,TGTGCCAGCAGCTTCCTCAGGGGGCGTGCCACAGATACGCAGTATTTT
TRBD2,-,TRBV29-1,TRBJ2-2,CSVSGTSGEGGELFF,TGCAGCGTTTCCGGGACTAGCGGGGAAGGCGGGGAGCTGTTTTTT
-,-,TRBV9,TRBJ2-1,CASSVANREDEQFF,TGTGCCAGCAGCGTAGCAAACAGAGAAGATGAGCAGTTCTTC
-,-,TRBV4-2,TRBJ2-2,CASSLGGNTGELFF,TGTGCCAGCAGCCTCGGGGGGAACACCGGGGAGCTGTTTTTT
-,-,TRBV3-1/TRBV3-2,TRBJ2-2,CASTANTGELFF,TGTGCGAGTACAGCGAACACCGGGGAGCTGTTTTTT
-,-,TRBV6-5,TRBJ1-2,CASRYRDKVYGYTF,TGTGCCAGCAGATACCGGGACAAAGTCTATGGCTACACCTTC
-,-,TRBV30,TRBJ1-1,CAWSPGQGRNTEAFF,TGTGCCTGGAGTCCGGGCCAGGGTCGGAACACTGAAGCTTTCTTT
TRBD1,-,TRBV9,TRBJ1-2,CASSPRDSSNGYTF,TGTGCCAGCAGCCCCCGGGACAGCTCTAATGGCTACACCTTC
TRBD1,-,TRBV7-9,TRBJ1-2,CASSLDRGLNGYTF,TGTGCCAGCAGCTTAGACAGGGGGCTCAATGGCTACACCTTC
-,once,TRBV7-2,TRBJ1-6,CASSPREGVGVSSPLHF,TGTGCCAGCAGCCCCAGGGAGGGGGTAGGGGTGAGTTCACCCCTCCACTTT
-,-,TRBV14,TRBJ1-1,CASSQVRGWNTEAFF,TGTGCCAGCAGCCAAGTAAGGGGGTGGAACACTGAAGCTTTCTTT
-,many,TRBV11-2,TRBJ1-2,CASSLDGMDGYTF,TGTGCCAGCAGCTTAGACGGTATGGATGGCTACACCTTC
TRBD1,-,TRBV2,TRBJ2-7,CASSARSGTGYEQYF,TGTGCCAGCAGTGCCCGCTCCGGGACAGGTTACGAGCAGTACTTC
-,-,TRBV14,TRBJ1-1,CASSPLYPNTEAFF,TGTGCCAGCAGCCCCCTATACCCTAACACTGAAGCTTTCTTT
TRBD1,-,TRBV27,TRBJ1-5,CASSSVDRVDQPQHF,TGTGCCAGCAGTTCGGTGGACAGGGTTGATCAGCCCCAGCATTTT
TRBD1,-,TRBV7-3,TRBJ1-2,CASSPQGVRGYGYTF,TGTGCCAGCAGCCCCCAGGGGGTGCGTGGCTATGGCTACACCTTC
-,-,TRBV12-3/TRBV12-4,TRBJ1-1,CASRLGMNTEAFF,TGTGCCAGCAGGTTAGGTATGAACACTGAAGCTTTCTTT
-,-,TRBV29-1,TRBJ2-4,CSVEIPAGRGNVDIQYF,TGCAGCGTTGAAATTCCGGCCGGAAGGGGGAATGTGGACATTCAGTACTTC